These 14 T cell receptor beta chains were sequenced from one sample in a study of cytomegalovirus exposure and HLA in healthy donors. Sequencing used immunoSEQ multiplex PCR; TCRdb keeps in-frame clones, though not all of them. This table has about 130,000 clones, roughly nine tenths appearing once. What was sequenced was PBMCs. All receptors come from a woman aged 18-35 years in good health and CMV-seronegative.

The CDR3 DNA follows: TGTGCCAGCTCATCCATAGAGGACACTGAAGCTTTCTTT. Encoded protein: CASSSIEDTEAFF. V is TRBV18 and J is TRBJ1-1, with D uncertain. The CDR3 totals 13 residues. From germline, CDR1 is KGHSH and CDR2 LQKENI. The V end lost 5 bases, the J end lost 3 bases, and 10 bases lay between the germline ends.

This chain uses TRBV30 with TRBJ2-1, with D possibly being TRBD1 (5 bases). The CDR3 has 12 residues. V lost 0 bases and J lost 9, with 9 bases in between. Per the germline V gene, CDR1 is GTSNPN and CDR2 is SVGIG (reference sequence). This CDR3 reads CAWSVGDSEQFF. In DNA, the CDR3 is TGTGCCTGGAGTGTAGGGGATAGTGAGCAGTTCTTC.

The rearrangement uses TRBV10-3 and TRBJ1-1, with 7 bases aligning to TRBD1. The CDR3 is 15 amino acids. In germline, CDR1 is ENHRY, CDR2 SYGVKD. V dropped 2 bases and J dropped 7; count of bases not matched to a gene: 10. The CDR3 DNA sequence: TGTGCCATCAGTGAGGAGGGGGCAGGTTTGGATGAAGCTTTCTTT. Translating it yields CAISEEGAGLDEAFF.

The chain uses TRBV30 and TRBJ2-1, with no clear D. Germline V gene lookup returns CDR1 GTSNPN and CDR2 SVGIG (reference sequence). This CDR3 region has 13 residues. The germline V and J ends were trimmed by 0 bases and 4 bases, with 7 bases remaining between them. CDR3 loop: CAWSVNPYNEQFF. For the CDR3, the DNA is TGTGCCTGGAGTGTAAATCCTTACAATGAGCAGTTCTTC.

The chain couples TRBV6-1 to TRBJ2-3; D perhaps matches TRBD2 (7 bases). The V gene lost 4 bases and the J gene lost 1 base, with 9 bases spanning the gap. Germline V gives CDR1 MNHNS, CDR2 SASEGT. This CDR3 is 14 amino acids long. CDR3: CASSAGGGTDTQYF. CDR3 DNA sequence: TGTGCCAGCAGTGCGGGGGGCGGCACAGATACGCAGTATTTT.

This rearrangement joins TRBV6-1 to TRBJ1-3; a weak D match, TRBD1 (6 bases). CDR3 length: 15 residues. Germline V gives CDR1 MNHNS, CDR2 SASEGT. Trimming pared 1 base from V and 3 bases from J, leaving 10 bases between. The chain's CDR3 is CASSEDRAGGNTIYF. The CDR3 DNA reads as TGTGCCAGCAGTGAAGACAGGGCGGGTGGAAACACCATATATTTT.

This clone was found a few times. V usage is TRBV2 and J usage is TRBJ1-4, with 9 bases matching TRBD1. The ends lost 6 bases at V and 8 bases at J; junction bases unmatched: 4. The CDR3 consists of 13 residues. Germline-derived CDR1 and CDR2 are SNHLY and FYNNEI. The CDR3 loop reads CASRMGQGEKLFF. The DNA for the CDR3 is TGTGCCAGCAGGATGGGACAGGGAGAAAAACTGTTTTTT.

The rearrangement uses TRBV11-1 and TRBJ2-7, with TRBD2 identical over 7 bases. This CDR3 comprises 13 residues. The ends lost 6 bases at V and 2 bases at J; junction bases unmatched: 4. Germline CDR1 and CDR2: SGHAT and FQDESV (reference sequence). CDR3 DNA sequence: TGTGCCAGCAGTAACCGGGAGGCCTACGAGCAGTACGTC. Its protein product is CASSNREAYEQYV.

The chain recombines TRBV30 with TRBJ2-5; 7 nucleotides align to TRBD1. The CDR3 extends over 13 amino acids. CDR1 is GTSNPN, CDR2 SVGIG, per germline (reference sequence). Losses at the gene ends were 2 bases for V and 8 bases for J; bases not matched to a gene: 8. This chain's CDR3 is CAWSKGGQKTQYF. CDR3 DNA sequence: TGTGCCTGGAGTAAAGGGGGCCAAAAAACCCAGTACTTC.

The J gene is TRBJ1-4, the V gene TRBV30; a weak D match, TRBD1 (6 bases). In germline, CDR1 is GTSNPN, CDR2 SVGIG (reference sequence). The V and J ends lost 6 bases and 10 bases respectively, with 21 bases between them. This CDR3 has 14 residues. The CDR3 DNA sequence: TGTGCCTGCTTTCCCCAGGGGCCTCTGTCAAAACTGTTTTTT. Translation: CACFPQGPLSKLFF.

This sequence joins TRBV10-3 and TRBJ2-5, with D possibly being TRBD2 (6 bases). V was cut by 6 bases and J by 2 bases, with 10 bases left in between. This CDR3 comprises 13 residues. Germline V gives CDR1 ENHRY, CDR2 SYGVKD. CDR3 residues: CAIRPLAQETQYF. The CDR3 region has the DNA TGTGCCATCAGACCACTAGCACAAGAGACCCAGTACTTC.

The count of this clone is one. This rearrangement joins TRBV28 to TRBJ1-1; D is possibly TRBD1 (6 bases). This CDR3 has 14 amino acids. Deletions cut 8 bases from V and 1 base from J, with 14 bases between. Germline V gene lookup returns CDR1 MDHEN and CDR2 SYDVKM. This chain's CDR3 is CASGKTGGNTEAFF. DNA of the CDR3: TGTGCCAGCGGTAAGACAGGCGGGAACACTGAAGCTTTCTTT.

The V gene is TRBV29-1, the J gene TRBJ1-2; D might be TRBD1 (5 bases). This CDR3 has 12 amino acids. Trimming took 4 bases from V and 3 from J, leaving 9 bases between them. Germline V gene sequence: CDR1 SQVTM, CDR2 ANQGSEA. CDR3 protein: CSVGETDYGYTF. Written as DNA, the CDR3 is TGCAGCGTTGGTGAGACAGACTATGGCTACACCTTC.

V and J are TRBV5-8 and TRBJ2-7; no firm D call. Per the germline V gene, CDR1 is SGHTS and CDR2 is YDEGEE. Trimming left V 3 bases short and J 4 bases short, with 14 bases between. The length of the CDR3 is 14 residues. The DNA for the CDR3 is TGTGCCAGCAGCTCTGGATGGGCGAGTTACGAGCAGTACGTC. Amino acids: CASSSGWASYEQYV.